This T cell receptor beta chain came from a study of blood T cell repertoires in COVID-19 (dated by TCRdb to the early 2020s). With respect to the entire study: Samples from collaborators originated in the United States, Italy and Spain and spanned both the acute and convalescent phases of COVID-19. The prospective study material was composed of cDNA or gDNA derived from T cells, B-cell-depleted T cells, or PBMCs. The dataset comprised deeply sampled blood TCRbeta repertoires from subjects exposed to, actively infected with, or recovered from COVID-19. The repertoires were released in a freely available public database meant as a resource for research on the immune response to SARS-CoV-2. The samples were drawn from two sources: the first 160 participants of the ongoing ImmuneRACE study, and over 1,000 subjects contributed by 6 global collaborators. The sample metadata nearly always contained a de-identified subject ID, COVID-19 status, age in years and sex. Where HLA class I and class II types were available, the types were taken from metadata supplied by the sample provider, not from assay-based typing.

Each collaborating institution followed its own protocols to collect whole blood in K2EDTA tubes. For TCRbeta analysis, collaborator samples were shipped as frozen whole blood, as isolated PBMCs, or as DNA extracted from either sample type. The immunoSEQ Assay, a bias-controlled multiplex PCR, was used to amplify TCRbeta CDR3 regions from genomic DNA. On the authors' methods: Within the assay, amplification of reference gene primers was used to estimate how many nucleated cells each sample contained. Sequence reads were collapsed and filtered to measure the absolute abundance of every unique TCRbeta CDR3 rearrangement. Productive Simpson clonality was computed per sample as the square root of Simpson's diversity index over productive rearrangements. TCRdb holds this immuneACCESS table with in-frame rearrangements only. Some clones are missing; in checked studies, unresolved V genes explain under half, and the rest has no known cause. Clone size and the V and J calls come from that table; the DNA yielded D and trimming. This sample has around 100,000 clones in its table, and around 90% of those were observed once. The ten largest clones take up 5.7% of the sample.

General conclusions and limits of the study: Clinical and demographic metadata were provided uncurated, with the amount varying by source and participant.

This clone has a single count. Its binding antigen is unknown. Nothing much larger sits one base from this clone, and base qualities are not available. Via the germline V gene, CDR1 is SGHNT and CDR2 YENEEA. V gives up 3 bases and J gives up 4 bases, and the segment between their germline ends measures 9 bases. The CDR3 starts with the cysteine, ends with the phenylalanine, and has 13 residues. This entry keeps only the CDR3 DNA: 39 bases, framed from base 1. Sequencing was carried out using peripheral blood. The chain links TRBV11-3 with TRBJ2-5, with the D gene not clear enough to name. This sequence originates from an older man with acute or convalescent COVID-19. The DNA reads TGTGCCAGCAGCTTTGCGGAAAGAGAGACCCAGTACTTC. The translation is CASSFAERETQYF.